The 22 T cell receptor beta chains listed next were all sequenced from one sample in a study of human T cells and chemical hapten exposure (dated by TCRdb to about 2021). Library preparation used 5' RACE. TCRdb names Illumina MiSeq as the instrument used. TCRdb trimmed the raw reads at Q25, called clones with MiXCR and kept productive beta chains. For every CDR3 protein sequence, its rows merge into one entry that carries the most common genes and DNA. The sample table holds some 150,000 distinct CDR3 sequences, of which 3.5% to 5% were seen once. 1.3% to 1.5% of the sample is taken by the ten largest. Unfractionated whole blood was collected in Tempus Blood RNA tubes, and total RNA was extracted from that blood. The receptors were sampled from a female donor in good health.

This clonotype showed up many times. The chain is built from TRBV3-1 and TRBJ2-2; no clear D gene. V lost 2 bases and J lost 6, with 10 bases in between. Per germline, CDR1 LGHDT and CDR2 YNNKEL (reference sequence). The CDR3 totals 14 residues. CDR3 loop: CASSQLRASGELFF. The CDR3 DNA reads as TGTGCCAGCAGCCAATTGCGAGCGTCCGGGGAGCTGTTTTTT.

There are many counts of this clonotype. V usage is TRBV20-1 and J usage is TRBJ2-1, with 9 bases fitting TRBD1. Germline CDR1 reads DFQATT; CDR2 reads SNEGSKA (reference sequence). The CDR3 runs 18 residues. V was pared by 2 bases and J by 6 bases, with 17 bases of the junction left unmatched. Here the CDR3 reads CSARQSSRDRVGRNEQFF. The CDR3 DNA reads TGCAGTGCTAGACAATCGTCCCGGGACAGGGTTGGGCGCAATGAGCAGTTCTTC.

V usage is TRBV5-1 and J usage is TRBJ1-2; a weak D match, TRBD1 (5 bases). Germline V gene data show CDR1 as SGHRS and CDR2 as YFSETQ. The CDR3 runs to 15 residues. V was trimmed by 4 bases and J by 2 bases, leaving 15 bases between them. The chain's CDR3 is CASSPVGDPNYGYTF. CDR3 nucleotide sequence: TGCGCCAGCAGCCCTGTTGGGGACCCGAACTATGGCTACACCTTC.

This clonotype occurred many times. The rearrangement uses TRBV6-5 and TRBJ2-1, with D tentatively TRBD1 (6 bases). Trimming removed 6 bases from V and 15 bases from J, with 21 bases in between. CDR1 and CDR2 from the germline V gene are MNHEY and SVGAGI. The CDR3 is made up of 13 amino acids. The CDR3 region is CASSLLSGTFPFF. The DNA of the CDR3 is TGTGCCAGCAGCTTACTCTCAGGGACATTTCCGTTCTTC.

This clonotype was seen ten or more times. The chain combines TRBV4-1 with TRBJ1-2; D is perhaps TRBD1 (6 bases). With 3 bases removed from V and 6 bases from J, the gap between germline ends came to 26 bases. CDR3 size: 18 residues. Germline CDR1 is MGHRA and CDR2 is YSYEKL. The CDR3 is CASSHAGGRARLWDGYTF. CDR3 bases: TGCGCCAGCAGCCACGCGGGGGGCAGGGCCCGCCTTTGGGATGGCTACACCTTC.

At least ten counts were recorded for this clonotype. V and J are TRBV7-6 and TRBJ2-1, with TRBD2 identical over 13 bases. Losses at the gene ends were 2 bases for V and 0 bases for J; bases not matched to a gene: 1. Germline-derived CDR1 and CDR2 are SGHVS and FNYEAQ. The CDR3 sequence is 17 residues long. This CDR3 is CASSLRTSGSSYNEQFF. The DNA for the CDR3 is TGTGCCAGCAGCTTAAGGACTAGCGGGAGCTCCTACAATGAGCAGTTCTTC.

Many counts were recorded for this clonotype. The chain links TRBV5-6 to TRBJ2-3; D assignment may be TRBD1 or TRBD2 (5 bases each). The V gene's germline CDR1 is SGHDT and CDR2 YYEEEE. This CDR3 is 15 amino acids long. V lost 4 bases and J lost 4, with 16 bases in between. The CDR3, as DNA: TGTGCCAGCAGCCGAGCGGTGACAGTTTCAGATACGCAGTATTTT. Residues: CASSRAVTVSDTQYF.

Many counts were recorded for this clonotype. This chain uses TRBV20-1 with TRBJ2-5; no firm D call. Trimming stripped 3 bases from V and 3 bases from J, with 5 bases between. The CDR3 spans 11 residues. Germline CDR1 reads DFQATT; CDR2 reads SNEGSKA (reference sequence). CDR3 nucleotide sequence: TGCAGTGCTAGCAAGGAAGAGACCCAGTACTTC. Residues: CSASKEETQYF.

This clonotype was recorded a few times. The chain employs TRBV5-1 and TRBJ1-1, with a possible D match to TRBD1 (6 bases). The CDR3 length is 15 residues. V was pared by 4 bases and J by 3 bases, with 16 bases between. CDR1 is SGHRS and CDR2 is YFSETQ in the germline V gene. The CDR3 coding sequence is TGCGCCAGCAGCAGTAAAACAGGGTTTTACACTGAAGCTTTCTTT. This translates into CASSSKTGFYTEAFF.

This clonotype was seen ten or more times. This chain links TRBV12-3 or TRBV12-4 with TRBJ2-7; a weak D match, TRBD1 (6 bases). V was cut by 0 bases and J by 2 bases, with 8 bases left in between. This CDR3 is 14 amino acids long. The CDR3 nucleotides read TGTGCCAGCAGTTTAGCGCAGGGGACCTACGAGCAGTACTTC. This encodes CASSLAQGTYEQYF.

This clonotype occurred many times. The chain recombines TRBV7-2 with TRBJ2-1, with TRBD1 as a possible D gene (7 bases). V was trimmed by 5 bases and J by 4 bases, leaving 15 bases between them. The CDR3 has 15 amino acids. CDR1 SGHTA and CDR2 FQGNSA come from the germline V gene. CDR3 nucleotide sequence: TGTGCCAGCAGCGCAGGGGGGCCGACGTACAATGAGCAGTTCTTC. As protein: CASSAGGPTYNEQFF.

The chain recombines TRBV20-1 with TRBJ1-2; 12 nucleotides agree with TRBD1. J gave up 3 bases and V 0 bases, and 2 bases lay outside the gene matches. The CDR3 length is 15 residues. Germline lookup yields CDR1 DFQATT and CDR2 SNEGSKA (reference sequence). For the CDR3, the DNA is TGCAGTGCTAGAGATCGGGACAGGGGGCACTATGGCTACACCTTC. This sequence encodes CSARDRDRGHYGYTF.

This clonotype was recorded at least ten times. This sequence joins TRBV6-2 or TRBV6-3 and TRBJ1-5; D remains ambiguous. There are 16 residues in the CDR3. Germline V gene data show CDR1 as MNHEY and CDR2 as SVGEGT. V was clipped by 6 bases and J by 0 bases, with 15 bases between them. This CDR3 reads CASSSRPGPSNQPQHF. In DNA, the CDR3 is TGTGCCAGCAGCTCCCGGCCGGGCCCTAGCAATCAGCCCCAGCATTTT.

The table lists this clonotype with a few counts. The CDR3 region has the DNA TGTGCCATCAGTGACCGGACTAGCGGGGGATATGAGAGCTCCTACAATGAGCAGTTCTTC. Translating gives CAISDRTSGGYESSYNEQFF. The chain uses TRBV10-3 and TRBJ2-1, with 13 nucleotides matching TRBD2. CDR1 is ENHRY and CDR2 is SYGVKD in the germline V gene. The CDR3 is 20 residues long. With 3 bases clipped from V and 0 bases from J, the junction kept 11 bases outside the gene matches.

This clonotype was observed many times. The chain employs TRBV25-1 and TRBJ1-5; TRBD1 aligns across 9 bases. CDR1 and CDR2 from the germline V gene are MGHDK and SYGVNS. Trimming took 4 bases from V and 10 from J; bases not matched to a gene: 5. The CDR3 contains 13 residues. The CDR3 DNA reads as TGTGCCAGCAGTGTGACAGGGGGTAGCCCCCAGCATTTT. It yields the protein CASSVTGGSPQHF.

This clonotype was seen ten or more times. The chain has TRBV2 and TRBJ2-7; D is possibly TRBD1 or TRBD2 (5 bases each). The CDR3 has 15 amino acids. The germline V gene encodes CDR1 SNHLY and CDR2 FYNNEI. The germline V and J ends were trimmed by 8 bases and 0 bases, with 17 bases remaining between them. CDR3 in amino acids: CASGVGDLSSYEQYF. The CDR3 region has the DNA TGTGCCAGCGGGGTGGGGGACCTAAGCTCCTACGAGCAGTACTTC. Looking up the rest from reference TRBV2 and TRBJ2-7 gives the full variable domain: EPEVTQTPSHQVTQMGQEVILRCVPISNHLYFYWYRQILGQKVEFLVSFYNNEISEKSEIFDDQFSVERPDGSNFTLKIRSTKLEDSAMYFCASGVGDLSSYEQYFGPGTRLTVT.

Turning to this clonotype: This may be a read error, as it is one base from a much larger clone. V usage is TRBV5-1 and J usage is TRBJ2-7, with 7 bases fitting TRBD2. The CDR3 is made up of 15 amino acids. Germline assignment: CDR1 SGHRS and CDR2 YFSETQ. The CDR3 is CASSDAGVNSDEQYF. CDR3 bases: TGCGCCAGCAGCGATGCGGGGGTCAACTCCGACGAGCAGTACTTC.

This clonotype was detected only a few times. The chain carries TRBV7-9 and TRBJ1-2, with D maybe TRBD1 (5 bases). The germline CDR1 and CDR2 sequences are SEHNR and FQNEAQ (reference sequence). The CDR3 contains 20 residues. Trimming removed 7 bases from V and 0 bases from J, with 30 bases in between. Written as DNA, the CDR3 is TGTGCCAGCAAGAAAGAATCATTACGGGTCGACAGCCTAACTAACTATGGCTACACCTTC. It is translated as CASKKESLRVDSLTNYGYTF.

The table lists this clonotype with a few counts. V and J are TRBV29-1 and TRBJ2-5; D is possibly TRBD2 (6 bases). V gave up 4 bases and J gave up 5 bases, with 11 bases separating them. CDR1 is SQVTM and CDR2 is ANQGSEA in the germline V gene. There are 12 residues in the CDR3. CDR3 sequence (DNA): TGCAGCGTTGGGCAACGGGGGGAGACCCAGTACTTC. This encodes CSVGQRGETQYF. Using reference TRBV29-1 and TRBJ2-5 for the parts outside the CDR3, the full variable domain is SAVISQKPSRDICQRGTSLTIQCQVDSQVTMMFWYRQQPGQSLTLIATANQGSEATYESGFVIDKFPISRPNLTFSTLTVSNMSPEDSSIYLCSVGQRGETQYFGPGTRLLVL.

Many counts were recorded for this clonotype. The genes are TRBV9 and TRBJ1-2; D gene ambiguous. V lost 0 bases to trimming and J lost 7 bases, with 10 bases between them. CDR3 length: 13 residues. CDR1 is SGDLS, CDR2 YYNGEE, per germline. CDR3 in DNA: TGTGCCAGCAGCGTAGATTGGCAAGCTGGCTACACCTTC. This codes for CASSVDWQAGYTF.

This clonotype was picked up many times. The chain joins TRBV20-1 to TRBJ1-4, with D tentatively TRBD1 (6 bases). V shed 6 bases and J shed 5 bases, with 13 bases lying between them. Per germline, CDR1 DFQATT and CDR2 SNEGSKA (reference sequence). The CDR3 runs to 13 residues. The CDR3 sequence: CSASTGLNEKLFF. The DNA for the CDR3 is TGCAGTGCCTCCACAGGGTTAAATGAAAAACTGTTTTTT.

At least ten counts were recorded for this clonotype. V gene TRBV20-1 combines with J gene TRBJ1-4; the D gene is possibly TRBD1 (6 bases). From germline, CDR1 is DFQATT and CDR2 SNEGSKA (reference sequence). This CDR3 spans 14 amino acids. The V gene lost 0 bases and the J gene lost 3 bases, with 8 bases spanning the gap. The CDR3 bases are TGCAGTGCTAGAGACAGGGGATCTAATGAAAAACTGTTTTTT. Amino acids: CSARDRGSNEKLFF.